This TCR beta chain was sequenced for a study of OX40 agonist ivuxolimab in advanced cancers. On the study more broadly: With ivuxolimab, an agonistic anti-OX40 (CD134) antibody, patients were treated. The diagnoses of dose-escalation patients were hepatocellular carcinoma, melanoma, renal cell or head and neck cancer. Participants, 82.7% male, averaged approximately 56 years of age, ranging from about 23 to 79.

Generated by immunoSEQ multiplex PCR, the TCRdb table keeps only in-frame clones and is missing some. Of tens of thousands of clones listed, roughly four fifths are singletons. This CDR3 has 17 amino acids. V was shortened by 4 bases and J by 0 bases, with 13 bases between the two germline ends. Germline V CDR1 and CDR2: SGHTA, FQGNSA. This clone was found a few times. The source was CD4+ or CD8+ T cells sorted from blood, collected in a trial of the OX40 agonist ivuxolimab. This receptor was taken from an adult with an advanced solid tumor such as melanoma, head and neck, liver or kidney cancer. V and J are TRBV7-2 and TRBJ2-6; either TRBD1 or TRBD2 may supply D (5 bases each). In DNA, the CDR3 is TGTGCCAGCAGCTCCCCGGGACGGGACTCTGGGGCCAACGTCCTGACTTTC. Translation gives CASSSPGRDSGANVLTF.